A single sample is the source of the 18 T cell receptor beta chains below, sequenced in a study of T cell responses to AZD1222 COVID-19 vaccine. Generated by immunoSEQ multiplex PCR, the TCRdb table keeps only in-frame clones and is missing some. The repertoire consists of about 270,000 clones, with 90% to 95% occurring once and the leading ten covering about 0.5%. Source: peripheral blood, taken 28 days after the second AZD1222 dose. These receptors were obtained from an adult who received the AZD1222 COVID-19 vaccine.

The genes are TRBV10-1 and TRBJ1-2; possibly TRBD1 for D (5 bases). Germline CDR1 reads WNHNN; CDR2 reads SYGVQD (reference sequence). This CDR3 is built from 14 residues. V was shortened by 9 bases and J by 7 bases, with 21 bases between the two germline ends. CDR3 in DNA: TGCGCCAGTGGTCCAGGGCGGACGAGGTCTGGCTACACCTTC. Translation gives CASGPGRTRSGYTF.

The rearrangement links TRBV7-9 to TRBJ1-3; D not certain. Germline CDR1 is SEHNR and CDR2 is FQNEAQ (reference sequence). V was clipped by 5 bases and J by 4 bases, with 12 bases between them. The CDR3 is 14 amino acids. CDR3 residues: CASSPSLGGNTIYF. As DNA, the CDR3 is TGTGCCAGCAGCCCGAGCCTGGGGGGAAACACCATATATTTT.

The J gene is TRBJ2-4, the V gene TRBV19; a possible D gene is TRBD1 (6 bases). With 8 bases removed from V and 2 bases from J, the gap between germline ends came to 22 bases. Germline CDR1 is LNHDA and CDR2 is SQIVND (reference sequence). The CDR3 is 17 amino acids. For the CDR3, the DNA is TGTGCCAGTCGCGGGCTGGGGACAATTGGGACCAAAAACATTCAGTACTTC. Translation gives CASRGLGTIGTKNIQYF.

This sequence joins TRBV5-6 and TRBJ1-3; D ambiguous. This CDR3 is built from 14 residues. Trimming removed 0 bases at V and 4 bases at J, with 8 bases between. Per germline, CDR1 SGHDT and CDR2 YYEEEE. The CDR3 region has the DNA TGTGCCAGCAGCTTGGACAGTACCGGAAACACCATATATTTT. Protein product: CASSLDSTGNTIYF.

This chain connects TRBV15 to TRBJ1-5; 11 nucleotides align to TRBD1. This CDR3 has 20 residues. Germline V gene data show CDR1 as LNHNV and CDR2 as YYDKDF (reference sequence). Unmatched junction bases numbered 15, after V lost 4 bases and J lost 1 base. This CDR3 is CATSIGVWTGGVPSNQPQHF. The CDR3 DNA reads TGTGCCACCAGCATAGGGGTTTGGACAGGGGGCGTCCCCAGCAATCAGCCCCAGCATTTT.

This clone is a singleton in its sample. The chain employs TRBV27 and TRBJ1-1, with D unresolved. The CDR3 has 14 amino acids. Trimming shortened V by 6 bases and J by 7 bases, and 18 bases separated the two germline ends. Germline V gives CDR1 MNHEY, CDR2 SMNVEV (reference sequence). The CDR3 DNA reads TGTGCCAGCAGACCTACCCCGGGTGGTGGTGAAGCTTTCTTT. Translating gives CASRPTPGGGEAFF.

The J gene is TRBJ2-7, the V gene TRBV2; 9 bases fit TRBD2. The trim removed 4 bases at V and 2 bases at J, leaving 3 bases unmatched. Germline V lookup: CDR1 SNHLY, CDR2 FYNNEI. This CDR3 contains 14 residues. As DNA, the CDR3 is TGTGCCAGCAGTGTAGCTAGCGGGGCCTACGAGCAGTACTTC. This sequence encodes CASSVASGAYEQYF.

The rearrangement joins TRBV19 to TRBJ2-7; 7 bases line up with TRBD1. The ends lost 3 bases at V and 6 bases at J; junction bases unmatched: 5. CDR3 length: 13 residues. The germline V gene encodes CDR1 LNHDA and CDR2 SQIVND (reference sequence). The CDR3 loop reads CASSMGRGSEQYF. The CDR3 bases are TGTGCCAGTAGTATGGGCAGGGGGAGCGAGCAGTACTTC.

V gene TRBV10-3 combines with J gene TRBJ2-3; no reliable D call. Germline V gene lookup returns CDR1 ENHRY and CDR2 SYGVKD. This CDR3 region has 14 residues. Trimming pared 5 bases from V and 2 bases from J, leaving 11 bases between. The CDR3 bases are TGTGCCATCAGTCCCGGGTCCGCCACAGATACGCAGTATTTT. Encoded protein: CAISPGSATDTQYF.

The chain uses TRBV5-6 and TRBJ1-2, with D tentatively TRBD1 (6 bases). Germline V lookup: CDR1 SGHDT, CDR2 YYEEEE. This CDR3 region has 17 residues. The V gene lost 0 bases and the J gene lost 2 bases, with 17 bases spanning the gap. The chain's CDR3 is CASSLARWGTRNYGYTF. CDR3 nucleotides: TGTGCCAGCAGCTTGGCCCGCTGGGGGACACGCAACTATGGCTACACCTTC.

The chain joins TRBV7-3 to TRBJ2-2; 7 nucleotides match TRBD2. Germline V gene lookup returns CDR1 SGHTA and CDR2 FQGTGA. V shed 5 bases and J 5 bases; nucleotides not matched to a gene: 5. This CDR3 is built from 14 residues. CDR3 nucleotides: TGTGCCAGCAGCCCAGGACTAGGGACCGGGGAGCTGTTTTTT. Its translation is CASSPGLGTGELFF.

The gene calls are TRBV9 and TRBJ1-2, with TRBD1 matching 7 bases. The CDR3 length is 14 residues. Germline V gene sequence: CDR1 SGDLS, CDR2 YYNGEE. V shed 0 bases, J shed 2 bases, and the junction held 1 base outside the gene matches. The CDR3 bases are TGTGCCAGCAGCGTAGGAGGGGGCAACTATGGCTACACCTTC. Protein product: CASSVGGGNYGYTF. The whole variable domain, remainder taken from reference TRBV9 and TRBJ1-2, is DSGVTQTPKHLITATGQRVTLRCSPRSGDLSVYWYQQSLDQGLQFLIQYYNGEERAKGNILERFSAQQFPDLHSELNLSSLELGDSALYFCASSVGGGNYGYTFGSGTRLTVV.

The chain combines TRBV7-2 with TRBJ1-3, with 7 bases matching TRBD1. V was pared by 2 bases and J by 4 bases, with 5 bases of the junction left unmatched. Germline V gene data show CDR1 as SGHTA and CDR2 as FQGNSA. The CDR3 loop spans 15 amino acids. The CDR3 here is CASSLLGTEGNTIYF. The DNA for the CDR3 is TGTGCCAGCAGCTTACTAGGGACAGAGGGAAACACCATATATTTT.

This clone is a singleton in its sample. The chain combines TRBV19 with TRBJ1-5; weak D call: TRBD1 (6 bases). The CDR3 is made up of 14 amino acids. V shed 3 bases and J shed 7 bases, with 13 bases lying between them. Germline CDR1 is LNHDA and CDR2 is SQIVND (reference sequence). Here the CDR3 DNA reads TGTGCCAGTAGTATTCAAGGGAGGGGGCAGCCCCAGCATTTT. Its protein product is CASSIQGRGQPQHF.

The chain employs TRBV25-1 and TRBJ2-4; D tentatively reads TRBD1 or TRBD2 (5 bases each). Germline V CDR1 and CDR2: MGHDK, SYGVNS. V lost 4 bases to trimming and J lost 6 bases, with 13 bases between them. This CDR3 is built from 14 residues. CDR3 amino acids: CASSGGHGGNIQYF. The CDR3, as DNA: TGTGCCAGCAGTGGAGGCCATGGGGGAAACATTCAGTACTTC.

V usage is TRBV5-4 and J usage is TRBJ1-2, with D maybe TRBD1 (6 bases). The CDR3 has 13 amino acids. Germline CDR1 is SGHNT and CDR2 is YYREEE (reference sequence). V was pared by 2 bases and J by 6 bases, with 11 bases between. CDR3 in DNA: TGTGCCAGCAGCTTTTCGGGGGGCCATGGCTACACCTTC. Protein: CASSFSGGHGYTF.

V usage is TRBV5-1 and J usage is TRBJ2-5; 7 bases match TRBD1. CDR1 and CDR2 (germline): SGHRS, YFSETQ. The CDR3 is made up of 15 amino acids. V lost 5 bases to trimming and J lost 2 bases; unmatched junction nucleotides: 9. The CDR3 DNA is TGCGCCAGCAGTCATGCAACAGGGGTGCAAGAGACCCAGTACTTC. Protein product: CASSHATGVQETQYF.

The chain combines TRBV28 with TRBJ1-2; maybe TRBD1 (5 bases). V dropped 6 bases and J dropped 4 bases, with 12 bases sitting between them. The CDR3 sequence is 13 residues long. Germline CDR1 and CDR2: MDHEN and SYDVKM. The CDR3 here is CASSVTGLYGYTF. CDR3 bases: TGTGCCAGCAGCGTAACAGGTCTCTATGGCTACACCTTC.